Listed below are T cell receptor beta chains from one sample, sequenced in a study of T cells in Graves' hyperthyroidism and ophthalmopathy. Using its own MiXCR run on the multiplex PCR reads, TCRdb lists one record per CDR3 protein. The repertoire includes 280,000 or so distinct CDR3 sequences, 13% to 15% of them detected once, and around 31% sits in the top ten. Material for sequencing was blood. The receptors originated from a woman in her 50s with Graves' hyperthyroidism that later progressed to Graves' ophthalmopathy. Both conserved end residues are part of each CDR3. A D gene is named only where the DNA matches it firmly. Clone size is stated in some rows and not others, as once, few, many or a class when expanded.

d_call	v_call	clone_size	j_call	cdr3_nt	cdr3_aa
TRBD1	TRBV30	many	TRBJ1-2	TGTGCCTGGAGCCGGGACAGCAACTATGGCTACACCTTC	CAWSRDSNYGYTF
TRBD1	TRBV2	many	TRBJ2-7	TGTGCCAGCAGTGCGGACAGGGGCTCCTACGAGCAGTACTTC	CASSADRGSYEQYF
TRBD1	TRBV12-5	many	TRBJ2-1	TGTGCTAGTGGCCAGGGGCACAGGGGGCGACTCATCTACAATGAGCAGTTCTTC	CASGQGHRGRLIYNEQFF
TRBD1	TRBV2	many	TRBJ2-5	TGTGCCAGTGATAGACAGGGTGGAGAGACCCAGTACTTC	CASDRQGGETQYF
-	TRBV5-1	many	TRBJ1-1	TGCGCCAGCAGCCCCGAGGGGATCAATGCAGCTTTCTTT	CASSPEGINAAFF
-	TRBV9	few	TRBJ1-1	TGTGCCAGCAGCGTAGCGGTTGACACTGAAGCTTTCTTT	CASSVAVDTEAFF
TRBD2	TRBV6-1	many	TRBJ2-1	TGTGCCTCAAAGGGAGGGTTATCCTACAATGAGCAGTTCTTC	CASKGGLSYNEQFF
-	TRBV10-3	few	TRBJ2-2	TGTGCCATCAGTGAGTCGAAGAAACAGGGCAACACCGGGGAGCTGTTTTTT	CAISESKKQGNTGELFF
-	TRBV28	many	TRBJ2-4	TGTGCCAGCAGTTTAGGGGGGCCAGCCAAAAACATTCAGTACTTC	CASSLGGPAKNIQYF
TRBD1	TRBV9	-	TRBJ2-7	TGTGCCAGCAGCGTACGGGACAGGGCAAATTACGAGCAGTACTTC	CASSVRDRANYEQYF
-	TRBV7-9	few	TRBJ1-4	TGTGCCAGCAGCTTAAACGGGGAGGAAAAACTGTTTTTT	CASSLNGEEKLFF
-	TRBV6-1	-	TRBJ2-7	TGTGCCAGCAGCCAACAGGGTCGTCGGTACGAGCAGTACTTC	CASSQQGRRYEQYF
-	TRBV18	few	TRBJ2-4	TGTGCCAGCTCGGCAGGGCGGGCATCCAAAAACATTCAGTACTTC	CASSAGRASKNIQYF
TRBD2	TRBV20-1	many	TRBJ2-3	TGCAGCTCACCTGAGGGCGGGAGTCTAGGAGATACGCAGTATTTT	CSSPEGGSLGDTQYF
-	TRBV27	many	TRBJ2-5	TGTGCCAGCAGTTTATCCCCCTTTAAAGAGACCCAGTACTTC	CASSLSPFKETQYF
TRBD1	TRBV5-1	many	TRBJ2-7	TGCGCCAGCAGCCCCGGGACAGGGGGCAACGAGCAGTACTTC	CASSPGTGGNEQYF
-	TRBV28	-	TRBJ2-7	TGTGCCAGCAGCCTCCCCAGGGGCTCCTCCTACGAGCAGTACTTC	CASSLPRGSSYEQYF
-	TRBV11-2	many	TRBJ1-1	TGTGCCAGCAGCTTAGCTCCCGGCGGGCTTATCTTT	CASSLAPGGLIF
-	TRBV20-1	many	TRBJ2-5	TGCAGTGCTCCACTCGGACTCGCACGGGAGACCCAGTACTTC	CSAPLGLARETQYF
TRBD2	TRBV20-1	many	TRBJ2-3	TGCAGTGCTAGAACACCGGGACTAGCGGGAGCAGATACGCAGTATTTT	CSARTPGLAGADTQYF
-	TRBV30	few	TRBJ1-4	TGTGCCCAGAGGGTAAGGGAGGGTGAAAAACTGTTTTTT	CAQRVREGEKLFF
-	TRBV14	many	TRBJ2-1	TGTGCCAGCAGCCAGTGGGCAGGCGGCTACAATGAGCAGTTCTTC	CASSQWAGGYNEQFF
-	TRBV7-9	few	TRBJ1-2	TGTGCCAGCAGCTCCCACGGACTCGACGGAGACTATGGCTACACCTTC	CASSSHGLDGDYGYTF
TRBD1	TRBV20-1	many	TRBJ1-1	TGCAGTGCTACGAGACAGGGCGCCTGGGGGAGTGAAGCTTTCTTT	CSATRQGAWGSEAFF
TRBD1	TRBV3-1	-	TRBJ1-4	TGTGCCAGCAGCCCGAGGGGGACAGGGATCGAAAAACTGTTTTTT	CASSPRGTGIEKLFF
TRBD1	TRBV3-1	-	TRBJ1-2	TGTGCCAGCAGCCCCGGGACAGGAGTTCACCATGGCTACACCTTC	CASSPGTGVHHGYTF
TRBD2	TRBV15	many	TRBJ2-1	TGTGCCACCAGCTCCTGGACTAGCGGCCGCAATGAGCAGTTCTTC	CATSSWTSGRNEQFF
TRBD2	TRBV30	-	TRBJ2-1	TGTGCCTGGAGTAGGGGCGGGAGCGACAATGAGCAGTTCTTC	CAWSRGGSDNEQFF
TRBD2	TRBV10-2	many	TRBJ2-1	TGCGCCAGCAAAGACCGGGGACTAGATTCTGAGCAGTTCTTC	CASKDRGLDSEQFF
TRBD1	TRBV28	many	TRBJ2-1	TGTGCCAGCAGTTTAGGGACAGGGAAAAACTCCTACAATGAGCAGTTCTTC	CASSLGTGKNSYNEQFF
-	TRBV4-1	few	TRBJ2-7	TGCGCCAGCAGCCGCTCGGACTCCTCCTACGAGCAGTACTTC	CASSRSDSSYEQYF
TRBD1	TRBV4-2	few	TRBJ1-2	TGTGCCAGCAGCACACAGGGGCGGAATAACTATGGCTACACCTTC	CASSTQGRNNYGYTF
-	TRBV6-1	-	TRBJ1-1	TGTGCCAGCAGTGAGGCTGGGGGGCCAAGCACTGAAGCTTTCTTT	CASSEAGGPSTEAFF
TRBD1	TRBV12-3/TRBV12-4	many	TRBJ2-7	TGTGCCAGCCTCGAGACAGGGAGTAACTACGAGCAGTACTTC	CASLETGSNYEQYF
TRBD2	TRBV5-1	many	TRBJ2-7	TGCGCCAGCAGCCACGGGACTAGCGGCCCCTCCTACGAGCAGTACTTC	CASSHGTSGPSYEQYF
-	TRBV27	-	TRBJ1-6	TGTGCCAGCAGTTTATTGGGGGCGCGATCACCCCTCCACTTT	CASSLLGARSPLHF
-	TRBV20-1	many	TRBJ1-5	TGCAGTGCCCCCGGGCGGGGAGATGGCAATCAGCCCCAGCATTTT	CSAPGRGDGNQPQHF
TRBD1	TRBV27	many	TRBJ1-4	TGTGCCAGCAGTTCGGGACAGGGAACTAATGAAAAACTGTTTTTT	CASSSGQGTNEKLFF
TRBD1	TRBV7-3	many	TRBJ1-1	TGTGCCAGCAGGGCTACAGGGGGCACTGAAGCTTTCTTT	CASRATGGTEAFF
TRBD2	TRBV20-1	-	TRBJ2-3	TGCAGTGCTAGAAAGGCGGGAGTGGCAGATACGCAGTATTTT	CSARKAGVADTQYF
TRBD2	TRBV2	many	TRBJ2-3	TGTGCCAGACTAGCGGGAGAAAGCACAGATACGCAGTATTTT	CARLAGESTDTQYF
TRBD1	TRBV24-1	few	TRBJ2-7	TGTGCCACCAGTGAGGACCGGGACAGATGTACCCGGGAGCAGTACTTC	CATSEDRDRCTREQYF
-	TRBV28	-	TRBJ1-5	TGTGCCAGCAGTTCCCCGGAGGGTAGCAATCAGCCCCAGCATTTT	CASSSPEGSNQPQHF
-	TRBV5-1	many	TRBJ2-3	TGCGCCAGCAGCCCCCGTCTAGAAGCGGGCAGAGAGACGCAGTATTTT	CASSPRLEAGRETQYF
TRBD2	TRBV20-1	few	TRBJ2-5	TGCAGTGCCCCCCGCCGGGAGGGCCTAGAGACCCAGTACTTC	CSAPRREGLETQYF
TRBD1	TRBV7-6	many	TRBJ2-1	TGTGCCAGCAGCTTAGCGGGCGGCAGGGGGTTCCTCGATGAGCAGTTCTTC	CASSLAGGRGFLDEQFF
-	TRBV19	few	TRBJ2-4	TGTGCCAGTAGTATCCCCCAGGCGTTAGCCAAAAACATTCAGTACTTC	CASSIPQALAKNIQYF
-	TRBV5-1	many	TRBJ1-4	TGCGCCAGCAGCACCAGGGGTCCCTCAACTAATGAAAAACTGTTTTTT	CASSTRGPSTNEKLFF
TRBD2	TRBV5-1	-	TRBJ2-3	TGCGCCAGCAGCGTGGCAGGGGGACTAGCGGGGGGAACAGATACGCAGTATTTT	CASSVAGGLAGGTDTQYF
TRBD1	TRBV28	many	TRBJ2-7	TGTGCCAGCAGTCTCGGGACAGATTCCTACGAGCAGTACTTC	CASSLGTDSYEQYF
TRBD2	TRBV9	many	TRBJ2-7	TGTGCCAGCAGCGTAGCAGCGGGAGGGTCCTACGAGCAGTACTTC	CASSVAAGGSYEQYF
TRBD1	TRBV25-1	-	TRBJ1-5	TGTGCCAGCAGTGCAACAGGGGGGGAAAAGCCCCAGCATTTT	CASSATGGEKPQHF